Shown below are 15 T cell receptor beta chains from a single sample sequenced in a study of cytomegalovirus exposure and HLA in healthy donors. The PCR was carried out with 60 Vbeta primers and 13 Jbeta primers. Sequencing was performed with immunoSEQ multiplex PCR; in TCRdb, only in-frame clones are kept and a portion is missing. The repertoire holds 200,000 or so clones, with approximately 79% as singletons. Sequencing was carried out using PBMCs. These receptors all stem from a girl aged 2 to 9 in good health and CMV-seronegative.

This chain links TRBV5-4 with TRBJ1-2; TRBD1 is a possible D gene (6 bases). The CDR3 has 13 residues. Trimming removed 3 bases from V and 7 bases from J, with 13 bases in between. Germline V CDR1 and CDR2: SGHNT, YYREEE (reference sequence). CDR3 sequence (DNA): TGTGCCAGCAGCTCCGACAGGCAGCCTGGCTACACCTTC. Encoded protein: CASSSDRQPGYTF.

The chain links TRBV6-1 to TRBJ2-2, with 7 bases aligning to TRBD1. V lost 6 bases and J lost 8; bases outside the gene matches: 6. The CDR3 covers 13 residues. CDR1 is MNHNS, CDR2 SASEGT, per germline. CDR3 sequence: CASRPGGSGELFF. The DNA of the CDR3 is TGTGCCAGCAGACCAGGGGGATCGGGGGAGCTGTTTTTT.

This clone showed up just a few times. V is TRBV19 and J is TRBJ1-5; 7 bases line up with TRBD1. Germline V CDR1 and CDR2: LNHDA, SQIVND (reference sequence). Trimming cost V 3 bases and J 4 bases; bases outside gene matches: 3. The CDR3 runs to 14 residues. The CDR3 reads CASSIWDSNQPQHF. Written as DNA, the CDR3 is TGTGCCAGTAGTATCTGGGACAGTAATCAGCCCCAGCATTTT.

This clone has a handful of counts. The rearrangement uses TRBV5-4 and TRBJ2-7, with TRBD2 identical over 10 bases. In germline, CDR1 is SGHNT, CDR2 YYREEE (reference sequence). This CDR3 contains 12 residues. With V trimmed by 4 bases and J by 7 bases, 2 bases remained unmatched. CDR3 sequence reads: CASSMGLAEQYF. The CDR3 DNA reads TGTGCCAGCAGCATGGGACTAGCGGAGCAGTACTTC.

CDR3 nucleotides: TGTGCCAGCAGCCAGCGCCCATCGGGCGGACTCTTTGAAGCTTTCTTT. It translates to CASSQRPSGGLFEAFF. The chain carries TRBV7-6 and TRBJ1-1; D call uncertain. Per germline, CDR1 SGHVS and CDR2 FNYEAQ. Trimming took off 5 bases at V and 7 bases at J, with 23 bases between the two ends. There are 16 residues in the CDR3.

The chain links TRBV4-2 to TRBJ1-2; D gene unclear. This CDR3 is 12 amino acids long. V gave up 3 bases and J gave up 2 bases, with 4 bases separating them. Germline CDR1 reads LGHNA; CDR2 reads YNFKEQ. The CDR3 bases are TGTGCCAGCAGCCAGGGCAACTATGGCTACACCTTC. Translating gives CASSQGNYGYTF.

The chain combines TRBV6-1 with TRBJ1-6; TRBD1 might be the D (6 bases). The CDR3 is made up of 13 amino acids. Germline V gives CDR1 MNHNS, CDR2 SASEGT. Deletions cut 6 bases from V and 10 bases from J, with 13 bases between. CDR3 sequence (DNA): TGTGCCAGCAGGATAAACAGGGAATCACCCCTCCACTTT. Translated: CASRINRESPLHF.

CDR3 in DNA: TGTGCCAGCAGTTACTCTGGGGCTAGCGGAAGGGAGACCCAGTACTTC. Translated, it gives CASSYSGASGRETQYF. The chain employs TRBV6-5 and TRBJ2-5; 7 nucleotides agree with TRBD2. CDR3 length equals 16 residues. Germline assignment: CDR1 MNHEY and CDR2 SVGAGI. The V segment lost 0 bases and the J segment 5 bases; nucleotides outside the gene matches: 9.

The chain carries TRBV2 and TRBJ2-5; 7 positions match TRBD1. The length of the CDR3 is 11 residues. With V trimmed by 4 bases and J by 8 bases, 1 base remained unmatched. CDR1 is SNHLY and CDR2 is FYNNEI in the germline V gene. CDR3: CASSAGGTQYF. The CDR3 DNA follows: TGTGCCAGCAGTGCAGGGGGAACCCAGTACTTC.

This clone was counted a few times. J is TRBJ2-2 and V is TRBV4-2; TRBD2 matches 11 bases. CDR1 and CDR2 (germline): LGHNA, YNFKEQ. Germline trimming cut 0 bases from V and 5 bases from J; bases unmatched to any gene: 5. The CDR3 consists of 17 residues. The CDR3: CASSQDGLAGGTGELFF. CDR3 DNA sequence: TGTGCCAGCAGCCAAGATGGGCTAGCGGGGGGAACCGGGGAGCTGTTTTTT.

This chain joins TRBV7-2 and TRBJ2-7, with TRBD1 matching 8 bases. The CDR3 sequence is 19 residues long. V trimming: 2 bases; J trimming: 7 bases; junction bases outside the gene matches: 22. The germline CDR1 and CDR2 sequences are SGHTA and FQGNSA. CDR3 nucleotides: TGTGCCAGCAGCTTATTACCCCCAGCCGGACAGGGACCTTCGCGTGAGCAGTACTTC. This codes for CASSLLPPAGQGPSREQYF.

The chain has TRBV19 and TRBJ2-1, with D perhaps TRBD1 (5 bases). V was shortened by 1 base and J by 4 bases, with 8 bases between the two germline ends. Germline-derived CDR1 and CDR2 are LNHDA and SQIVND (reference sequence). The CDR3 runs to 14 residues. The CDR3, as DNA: TGTGCCAGTAGTATAGGGGGCCGATACAATGAGCAGTTCTTC. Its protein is CASSIGGRYNEQFF.

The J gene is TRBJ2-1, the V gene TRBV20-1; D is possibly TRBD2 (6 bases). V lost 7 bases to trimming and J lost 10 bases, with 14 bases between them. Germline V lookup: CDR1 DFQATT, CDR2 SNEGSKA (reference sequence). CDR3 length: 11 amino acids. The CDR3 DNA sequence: TGCAGTGGTATGGAGGGTTGGGAGCAGTTCTTC. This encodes CSGMEGWEQFF.

The CDR3 spells CASSPGQGGYNEQFF. The CDR3 DNA follows: TGCGCCAGCAGCCCGGGACAGGGGGGATACAATGAGCAGTTCTTC. V is TRBV5-1 and J is TRBJ2-1; 11 bases map to TRBD1. Germline V CDR1 and CDR2: SGHRS, YFSETQ. This CDR3 region has 15 residues. The junction had 4 bases not matched to a gene; V was cut back by 4 bases and J by 4 bases.

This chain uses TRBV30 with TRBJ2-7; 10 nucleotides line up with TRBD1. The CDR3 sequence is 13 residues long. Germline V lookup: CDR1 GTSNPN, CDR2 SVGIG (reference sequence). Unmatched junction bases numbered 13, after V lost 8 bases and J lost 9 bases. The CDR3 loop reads CAGRQGASPGQYF. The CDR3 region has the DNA TGTGCCGGAAGACAGGGGGCCTCCCCCGGGCAGTACTTC.